This TCR beta chain was recorded in a study of early T cells in non-severe SARS-CoV-2 infection. Overall study findings and caveats: VDJdb matching favored anti-spike CD8 responses, missing private and CD4 specificities.

TCRdb redid the calling of the 5' RACE reads with MiXCR, one entry per CDR3 protein. Altogether some 60,000 distinct CDR3 sequences are present, roughly 12% being singletons, with the ten largest covering more than 1.2%. This clonotype was seen at least ten times. Its antigen is still unknown. This material consisted of whole blood, taken at baseline. This receptor was obtained from an adult who was a healthcare worker with PCR-confirmed SARS-CoV-2 infection or an uninfected control (not recorded which).

As DNA, the CDR3 is TGTGCCAGCAGCCCCCGGACAGGGGACACTGAAGCTTTCTTT. This translates into CASSPRTGDTEAFF. The rearrangement joins TRBV11-2 to TRBJ1-1; 9 positions match TRBD1. J gave up 3 bases and V 5 bases, and 4 bases lay outside the gene matches. Germline V gene sequence: CDR1 SGHAT, CDR2 FQNNGV. The CDR3 length is 14 residues.